The clone carrying this TCR beta chain was detected ten times or more. This record comes from a study of T cells of healthy individuals. TCRdb reprocessed the 5' RACE reads via MiXCR and lists one record per CDR3 protein. The table shows under 70,000 distinct CDR3 sequences, with 14% to 15% occurring only once. This receptor was taken from a human donor in good health.

CDR3 sequence: CSASGASGRLEETQYF. The CDR3 nucleotides are TGCAGCGCGTCTGGGGCTAGCGGGAGATTAGAGGAGACCCAGTACTTC. The genes are TRBV29-1 and TRBJ2-5; 10 nucleotides agree with TRBD2. The CDR3 length is 16 residues. Unmatched junction bases numbered 16, after V lost 7 bases and J lost 5 bases. Germline loops: CDR1 SQVTM, CDR2 ANQGSEA. Full variable domain (missing parts from reference TRBV29-1 and TRBJ2-5): SAVISQKPSRDICQRGTSLTIQCQVDSQVTMMFWYRQQPGQSLTLIATANQGSEATYESGFVIDKFPISRPNLTFSTLTVSNMSPEDSSIYLCSASGASGRLEETQYFGPGTRLLVL.